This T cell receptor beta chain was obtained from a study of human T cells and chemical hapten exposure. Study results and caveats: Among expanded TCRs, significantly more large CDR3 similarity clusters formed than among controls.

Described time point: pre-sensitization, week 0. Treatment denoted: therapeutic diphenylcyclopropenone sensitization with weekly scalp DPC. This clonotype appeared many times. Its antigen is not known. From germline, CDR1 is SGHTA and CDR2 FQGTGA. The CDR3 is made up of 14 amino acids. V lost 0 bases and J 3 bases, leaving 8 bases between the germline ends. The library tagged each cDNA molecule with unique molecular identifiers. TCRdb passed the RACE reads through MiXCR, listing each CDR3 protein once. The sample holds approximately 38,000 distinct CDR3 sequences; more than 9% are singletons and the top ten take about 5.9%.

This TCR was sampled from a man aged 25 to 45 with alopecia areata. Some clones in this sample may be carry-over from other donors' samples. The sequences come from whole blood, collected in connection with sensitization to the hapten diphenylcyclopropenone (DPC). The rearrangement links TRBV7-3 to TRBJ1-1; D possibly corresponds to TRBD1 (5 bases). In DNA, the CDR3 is TGTGCCAGCAGCTTAACAGGGGTGGACACTGAAGCTTTCTTT. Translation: CASSLTGVDTEAFF.